This T cell receptor (beta chain) originates from a study of tumor-infiltrating lymphocytes in primary liver carcinoma. Study summary: Aged between 30 and 69 years, the patients were men and women. Tumors measured roughly 4.2 to 10 cm and were stage T1-T3 N0M0. General observations from the study: It was tumor-adjacent and tumor-blood pairs that overlapped less than tumor region pairs did.

The CDR3 has 15 residues. Between the trimmed V and J ends, which lost 3 bases and 5 bases, there was a span of 17 bases. From germline, CDR1 is LGHNA and CDR2 YSLEER. Concerning this clonotype itself: Its antigen is as yet unknown.

The input was 500 ng total RNA; TCR beta cDNA was made from it with a constant-region primer. Each TCR beta library was derived from three nested multiplex PCR rounds that employed slightly modified ARM-PCR. Running approximately 10 cycles apiece, the first two PCR rounds relied on TRBV1-TRBV30 forward primers together with a C-beta reverse primer. In TCRdb, the multiplex PCR reads were re-called with MiXCR into one record per CDR3 protein. The sample lists roughly 190,000 distinct CDR3 sequences, around 81% occurring once. Co-extraction of both nucleic acids (RNA and DNA) used roughly 18-32 mg of unsorted bulk tissue. Uniformly, tumor samples exhibited a viable tumor cell fraction exceeding 85%.

The sequenced material came from tumor tissue from primary liver carcinoma. The chain carries TRBV4-3 and TRBJ2-7; a possible D gene is TRBD2 (7 bases). This clonotype originated in a man in his forties with primary liver carcinoma and hepatitis B virus infection. The CDR3 here is CASSQDGGAGDEQYF. The CDR3 DNA reads TGCGCCAGCAGCCAGGATGGGGGCGCGGGAGACGAGCAGTACTTC.